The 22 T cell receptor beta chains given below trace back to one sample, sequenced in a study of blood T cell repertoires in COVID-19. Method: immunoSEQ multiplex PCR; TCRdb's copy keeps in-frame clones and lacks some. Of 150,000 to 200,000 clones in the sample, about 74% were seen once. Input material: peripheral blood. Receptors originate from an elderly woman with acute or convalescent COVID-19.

DNA for the CDR3: TGTGCCAGCAGTACGGGACTAGCGGGAGATACGCAGTATTTT. This encodes CASSTGLAGDTQYF. The chain carries TRBV6-5 and TRBJ2-3; TRBD2 matches 12 bases. J lost 5 bases, V lost 5 bases, and 2 bases had no gene match. This CDR3 is built from 14 residues. The germline V gene has CDR1 MNHEY and CDR2 SVGAGI.

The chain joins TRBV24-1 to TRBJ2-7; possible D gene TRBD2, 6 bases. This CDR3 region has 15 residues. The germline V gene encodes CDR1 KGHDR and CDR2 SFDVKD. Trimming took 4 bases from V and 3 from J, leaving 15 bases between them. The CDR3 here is CATSDSGTADYEQYF. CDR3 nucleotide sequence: TGTGCCACCAGTGACTCCGGGACTGCGGACTACGAGCAGTACTTC.

CDR3 in DNA: TGTGCCAGCAGGGATGGGGACTTTACCACAGATACGCAGTATTTT. Translating gives CASRDGDFTTDTQYF. The chain couples TRBV2 to TRBJ2-3, with a tentative D call TRBD2 (6 bases). CDR3 size: 15 residues. Trimming stripped 6 bases from V and 2 bases from J, with 15 bases between. The germline gives CDR1 SNHLY, CDR2 FYNNEI.

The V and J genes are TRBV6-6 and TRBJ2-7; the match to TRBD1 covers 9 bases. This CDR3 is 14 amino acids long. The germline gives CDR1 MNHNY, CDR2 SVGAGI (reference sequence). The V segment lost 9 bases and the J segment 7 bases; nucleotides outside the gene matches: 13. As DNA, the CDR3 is TGTGCCAGTGAGGGACAGGGACCTGGGGGGGAGCAGTACTTC. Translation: CASEGQGPGGEQYF.

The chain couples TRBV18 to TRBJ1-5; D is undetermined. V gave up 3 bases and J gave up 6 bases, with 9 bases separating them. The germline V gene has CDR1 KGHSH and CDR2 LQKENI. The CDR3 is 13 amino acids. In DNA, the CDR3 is TGTGCCAGCTCACCTCGCGGTACTCAGCCCCAGCATTTT. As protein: CASSPRGTQPQHF.

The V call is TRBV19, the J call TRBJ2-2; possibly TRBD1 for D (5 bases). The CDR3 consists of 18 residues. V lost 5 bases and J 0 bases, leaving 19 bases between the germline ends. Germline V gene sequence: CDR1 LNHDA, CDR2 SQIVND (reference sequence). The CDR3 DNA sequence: TGTGCCAGTAGTTCCGGACACTCAGCTCCGCCGAACACCGGGGAGCTGTTTTTT. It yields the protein CASSSGHSAPPNTGELFF. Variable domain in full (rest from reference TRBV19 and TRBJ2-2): DGGITQSPKYLFRKEGQNVTLSCEQNLNHDAMYWYRQDPGQGLRLIYYSQIVNDFQKGDIAEGYSVSREKKESFPLTVTSAQKNPTAFYLCASSSGHSAPPNTGELFFGEGSRLTVL.

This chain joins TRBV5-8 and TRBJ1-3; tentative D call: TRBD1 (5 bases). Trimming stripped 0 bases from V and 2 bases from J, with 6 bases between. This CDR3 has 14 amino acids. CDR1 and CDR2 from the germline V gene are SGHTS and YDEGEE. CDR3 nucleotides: TGTGCCAGCAGCTTGGCGACAGCTGGAAACACCATATATTTT. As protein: CASSLATAGNTIYF.

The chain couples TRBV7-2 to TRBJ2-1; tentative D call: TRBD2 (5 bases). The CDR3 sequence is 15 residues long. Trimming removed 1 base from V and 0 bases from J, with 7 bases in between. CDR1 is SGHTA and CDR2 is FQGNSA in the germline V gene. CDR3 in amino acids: CASSLDGGSYNEQFF. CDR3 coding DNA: TGTGCCAGCAGCTTAGACGGAGGCTCCTACAATGAGCAGTTCTTC.

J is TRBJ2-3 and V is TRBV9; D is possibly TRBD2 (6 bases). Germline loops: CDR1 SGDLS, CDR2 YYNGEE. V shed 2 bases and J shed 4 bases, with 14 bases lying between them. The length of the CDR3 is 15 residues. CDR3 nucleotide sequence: TGTGCCAGCAGCGTTACGGGAGTGGTATCAGATACGCAGTATTTT. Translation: CASSVTGVVSDTQYF.

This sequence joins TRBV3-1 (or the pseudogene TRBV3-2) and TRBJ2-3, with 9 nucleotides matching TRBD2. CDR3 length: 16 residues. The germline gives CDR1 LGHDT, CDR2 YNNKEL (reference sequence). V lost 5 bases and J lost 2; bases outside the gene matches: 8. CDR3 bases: TGTGCCAGCAGCGTTTGGCGGGAGGGGAACACAGATACGCAGTATTTT. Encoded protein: CASSVWREGNTDTQYF.

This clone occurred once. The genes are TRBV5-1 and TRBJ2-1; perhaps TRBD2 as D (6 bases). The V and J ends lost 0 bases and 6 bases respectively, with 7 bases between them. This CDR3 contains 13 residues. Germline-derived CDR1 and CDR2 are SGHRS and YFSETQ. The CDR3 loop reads CASSLGEANEQFF. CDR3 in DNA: TGCGCCAGCAGCTTGGGGGAGGCCAATGAGCAGTTCTTC.

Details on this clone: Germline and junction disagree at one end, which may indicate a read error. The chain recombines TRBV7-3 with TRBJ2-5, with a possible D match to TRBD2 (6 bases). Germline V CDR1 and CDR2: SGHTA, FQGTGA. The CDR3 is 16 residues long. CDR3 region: CASSLTGGRTGETQYF. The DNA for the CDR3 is TGTGCCAGCAGCCTAACCGGGGGACGGACGGGCGAGACCCAGTACTTC.

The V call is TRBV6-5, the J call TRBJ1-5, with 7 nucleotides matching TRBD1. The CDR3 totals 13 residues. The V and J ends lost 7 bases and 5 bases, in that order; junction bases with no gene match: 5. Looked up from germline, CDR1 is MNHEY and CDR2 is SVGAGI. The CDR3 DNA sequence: TGTGCCAGCACAATTCAGGGGGATCAGCCCCAGCATTTT. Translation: CASTIQGDQPQHF.

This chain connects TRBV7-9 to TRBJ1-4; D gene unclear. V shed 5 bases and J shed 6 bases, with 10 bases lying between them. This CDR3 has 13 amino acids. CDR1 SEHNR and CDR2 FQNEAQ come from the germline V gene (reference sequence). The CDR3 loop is CASSRENDEKLFF. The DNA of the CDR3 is TGTGCCAGCAGCCGCGAGAATGATGAAAAACTGTTTTTT.

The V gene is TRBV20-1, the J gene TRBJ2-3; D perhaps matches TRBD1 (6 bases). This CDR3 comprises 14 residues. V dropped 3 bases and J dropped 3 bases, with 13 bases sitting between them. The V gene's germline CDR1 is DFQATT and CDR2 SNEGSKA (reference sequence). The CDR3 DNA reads TGCAGTGCTAGTTTACAGGGTCTGACAGATACGCAGTATTTT. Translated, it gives CSASLQGLTDTQYF.

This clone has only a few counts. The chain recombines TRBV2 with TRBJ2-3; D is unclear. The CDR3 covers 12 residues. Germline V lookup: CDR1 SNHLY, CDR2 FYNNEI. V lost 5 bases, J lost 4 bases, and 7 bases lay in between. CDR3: CASSIFPDTQYF. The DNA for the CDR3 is TGTGCCAGCAGTATCTTCCCAGATACGCAGTATTTT.

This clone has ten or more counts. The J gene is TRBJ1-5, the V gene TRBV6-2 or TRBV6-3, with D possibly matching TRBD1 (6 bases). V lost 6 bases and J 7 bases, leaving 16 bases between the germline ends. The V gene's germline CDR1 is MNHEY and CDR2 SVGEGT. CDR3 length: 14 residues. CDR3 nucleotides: TGTGCCAGCAGCAACATACAGGGTATCCAGCCCCAGCATTTT. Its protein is CASSNIQGIQPQHF.

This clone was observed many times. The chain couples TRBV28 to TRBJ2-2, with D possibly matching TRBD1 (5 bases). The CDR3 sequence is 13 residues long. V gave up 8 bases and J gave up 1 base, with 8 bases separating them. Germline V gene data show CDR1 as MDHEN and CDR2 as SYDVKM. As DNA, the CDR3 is TGTGCCAGCCAAGGACAGAACACCGGGGAGCTGTTTTTT. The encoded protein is CASQGQNTGELFF.

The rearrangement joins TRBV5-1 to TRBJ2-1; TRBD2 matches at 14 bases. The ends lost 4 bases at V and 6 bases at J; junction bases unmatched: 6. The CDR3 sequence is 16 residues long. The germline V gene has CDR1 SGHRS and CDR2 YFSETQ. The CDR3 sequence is CASSVQGLAGVNEQFF. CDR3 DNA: TGCGCCAGCAGCGTCCAGGGACTAGCGGGGGTCAATGAGCAGTTCTTC.

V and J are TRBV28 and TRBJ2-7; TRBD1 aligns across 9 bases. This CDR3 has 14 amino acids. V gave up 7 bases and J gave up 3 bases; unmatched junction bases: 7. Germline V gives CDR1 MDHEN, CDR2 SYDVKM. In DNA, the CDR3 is TGTGCCAGCACTGTGGGGACAGGGATCTACGAGCAGTACTTC. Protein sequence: CASTVGTGIYEQYF. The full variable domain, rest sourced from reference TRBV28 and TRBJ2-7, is DVKVTQSSRYLVKRTGEKVFLECVQDMDHENMFWYRQDPGLGLRLIYFSYDVKMKEKGDIPEGYSVSREKKERFSLILESASTNQTSMYLCASTVGTGIYEQYFGPGTRLTVT.

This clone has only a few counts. This CDR3 is CASSRLAGGPDTQYF. DNA of the CDR3: TGTGCCAGCAGCCGACTAGCGGGAGGGCCAGATACGCAGTATTTT. This rearrangement joins TRBV7-6 to TRBJ2-3, with 14 nucleotides matching TRBD2. V dropped 5 bases and J dropped 4; count of bases not matched to a gene: 2. Germline V lookup: CDR1 SGHVS, CDR2 FNYEAQ. The CDR3 has 15 residues.

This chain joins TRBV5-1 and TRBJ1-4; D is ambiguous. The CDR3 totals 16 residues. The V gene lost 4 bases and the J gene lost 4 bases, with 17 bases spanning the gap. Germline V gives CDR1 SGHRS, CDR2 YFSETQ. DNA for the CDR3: TGCGCCAGCAGCACCTCGGGAGGTAACGATAATGAAAAACTGTTTTTT. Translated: CASSTSGGNDNEKLFF.